This T cell receptor (beta chain) was retrieved from a study of shared clonotypes between healthy human individuals. The CDR3 has 13 residues. CDR1 is WNHNN and CDR2 is SYGVQD in the germline V gene (reference sequence). V gave up 3 bases and J gave up 7 bases, with 12 bases separating them. TCRdb's table, derived via immunoSEQ multiplex PCR, lists solely in-frame clones and lacks some. The sample lists around 320,000 clones; about nine tenths were seen once. The sequenced sample was memory CD8+ T cells sorted from blood. Subset indicated: CD45RO+ cells pooled with CCR7-negative TemRA cells. The clonotype was recovered from a man aged 18 to 30 in good health. The chain couples TRBV10-1 to TRBJ1-2; possible D gene TRBD1, 6 bases. The CDR3 loop reads CASSDPAGAGYTF. The CDR3 coding sequence is TGCGCCAGCAGTGACCCAGCGGGGGCTGGCTACACCTTC.